Presented here are 21 T cell receptor beta chains from one specimen sequenced in a study of molecular identifiers for immune sequencing clone quantification. TCRdb reprocessed the PCR reads via MiXCR and lists one record per CDR3 protein. The sample lists under 600,000 distinct CDR3 sequences, 20% to 25% seen once, with approximately 0.8% in the top ten. Sequencing input: naive CD8+ T cells from blood, with Jurkat cell RNA spiked in. Subset: FACS-sorted CD8+CD4-CCR7+CD45RA+ naive T cells. The receptors come from a human donor in good health. Some libraries in this study had Jurkat cell RNA spiked in.

The J gene is TRBJ1-1, the V gene TRBV10-3, with 9 bases that match TRBD1. Germline values: CDR1 ENHRY, CDR2 SYGVKD. This CDR3 contains 15 residues. J was trimmed by 1 base and V by 3 bases; bases with no gene match: 3. The CDR3 region has the DNA TGTGCCATCAGTGATGGGACAGGGAAGAACACTGAAGCTTTCTTT. Protein: CAISDGTGKNTEAFF.

This clonotype was counted ten times or more. The J gene is TRBJ2-2, the V gene TRBV7-9; weak D call: TRBD2 (6 bases). Germline V lookup: CDR1 SEHNR, CDR2 FQNEAQ (reference sequence). Deletions cut 6 bases from V and 5 bases from J, with 7 bases between. The CDR3 is 12 residues long. For the CDR3, the DNA is TGTGCCAGCAGAAGCGGGACCGGGGAGCTGTTTTTT. It specifies CASRSGTGELFF.

This clonotype appeared many times. This rearrangement joins TRBV7-8 to TRBJ2-3; 12 bases line up with TRBD2. The germline V gene has CDR1 SGHVS and CDR2 FQNEAQ. V dropped 2 bases and J dropped 5; count of bases not matched to a gene: 8. CDR3 length: 17 amino acids. The CDR3 region is CASSLMSSGGAGDTQYF. The CDR3 DNA is TGTGCCAGCAGCTTAATGTCTAGCGGGGGGGCTGGAGATACGCAGTATTTT.

This clonotype was seen a few times. The chain couples TRBV27 to TRBJ1-1; D is unresolved. This CDR3 region has 11 residues. Germline CDR1 and CDR2: MNHEY and SMNVEV (reference sequence). Trimming removed 1 base at V and 8 bases at J, with 5 bases between. Here the CDR3 DNA reads TGTGCCAGCAGTTTATTTGGGGAAGCTTTCTTT. Its translation is CASSLFGEAFF.

The CDR3 reads CAISAPPGDTQYF. As DNA, the CDR3 is TGTGCCATCAGTGCCCCGCCAGGAGATACGCAGTATTTT. The rearrangement joins TRBV10-3 to TRBJ2-3, with unresolved D. V was cut by 4 bases and J by 5 bases, with 10 bases left in between. The CDR3 extends over 13 amino acids. Germline values: CDR1 ENHRY, CDR2 SYGVKD.

This clonotype was detected many times. This sequence joins TRBV7-9 and TRBJ1-4, with unresolved D. Germline CDR1 is SEHNR and CDR2 is FQNEAQ (reference sequence). V was trimmed by 2 bases and J by 4 bases, leaving 2 bases between them. The CDR3 totals 12 residues. As DNA, the CDR3 is TGTGCCAGCAGCTTACGTAATGAAAAACTGTTTTTT. Its protein product is CASSLRNEKLFF.

This clonotype came up many times. The chain combines TRBV5-5 with TRBJ2-4, with a possible D match to TRBD1 (5 bases). This CDR3 spans 12 amino acids. V was clipped by 1 base and J by 10 bases, with 9 bases between them. The germline gives CDR1 SGHKS, CDR2 YYEKEE (reference sequence). This CDR3 is CASSLQGRIQYF. The CDR3 region has the DNA TGTGCCAGCAGCTTGCAGGGAAGGATTCAGTACTTC. The full variable domain, its missing parts supplied by reference TRBV5-5 and TRBJ2-4, is DAGVTQSPTHLIKTRGQQVTLRCSPISGHKSVSWYQQVLGQGPQFIFQYYEKEERGRGNFPDRFSARQFPNYSSELNVNALLLGDSALYLCASSLQGRIQYFGAGTRLSVL.

This clonotype was counted a few times. The gene calls are TRBV9 and TRBJ2-5, with unresolved D. CDR1 is SGDLS, CDR2 YYNGEE, per germline. V lost 3 bases, J lost 4 bases, and 16 bases lay in between. The CDR3 has 15 residues. Written as DNA, the CDR3 is TGTGCCAGCAGCGAGGGTAGTTTGCTGGCAGAGACCCAGTACTTC. Protein product: CASSEGSLLAETQYF.

Only one count was recorded for this clonotype. The junction departs from the called germline gene at one end, perhaps through a read error. This chain joins TRBV5-1 and TRBJ2-3; 9 nucleotides line up with TRBD1. The CDR3 is 17 residues long. The germline CDR1 and CDR2 sequences are SGHRS and YFSETQ. The CDR3 region is CASSRNRDRVVTDTRYF. The DNA of the CDR3 is TGCGCCAGCAGCAGGAACCGGGACAGGGTCGTCACAGATACGCGGTATTTT. The variable domain in full, completed from reference TRBV5-1 and TRBJ2-3, reads KAGVTQTPRYLIKTRGQQVTLSCSPISGHRSVSWYQQTPGQGLQFLFEYFSETQRNKGNFPGRFSGRQFSNSRSEMNVSTLELGDSALYLCASSRNRDRVVTDTRYFGPGTRLTVL.

Concerning this clonotype itself: Its ends do not fully match the called genes, so a read error is possible. The chain carries TRBV9 and TRBJ1-1; D call uncertain. Germline values: CDR1 SGDLS, CDR2 YYNGEE. The CDR3 runs 17 residues. The CDR3 loop is CASSVAGRISMNTGAFF. The DNA for the CDR3 is TGTGCCAGCAGCGTAGCCGGGCGAATTAGCATGAACACTGGAGCTTTCTTT.

This clonotype was detected ten times or more. The chain carries TRBV7-3 and TRBJ2-3, with 10 nucleotides matching TRBD2. Germline CDR1 SGHTA, CDR2 FQGTGA. The V gene end was trimmed by 4 bases and the J gene end by 4 bases; junction bases not matched to a gene: 5. The CDR3 loop spans 15 amino acids. CDR3: CASSSGLADSDTQYF. The CDR3, as DNA: TGTGCCAGCAGCTCAGGACTAGCGGACTCAGATACGCAGTATTTT.

This clonotype was found once. The chain employs TRBV20-1 and TRBJ1-1, with TRBD1 as a possible D gene (6 bases). Germline CDR1 is DFQATT and CDR2 is SNEGSKA (reference sequence). V was clipped by 3 bases and J by 2 bases, with 13 bases between them. The CDR3 is 14 residues long. The CDR3 loop is CSASMTGRNTEAFF. The CDR3 DNA reads TGCAGTGCTAGCATGACAGGTCGAAACACTGAAGCTTTCTTT.

This clonotype has only one observation. The CDR3 ends on some other residue instead of the conserved phenylalanine or tryptophan, so this is likely a read error. This sequence joins TRBV5-4 and TRBJ2-7; 10 bases align to TRBD1. The CDR3 length is 13 residues. The germline V gene has CDR1 SGHNT and CDR2 YYREEE (reference sequence). Germline trimming cut 7 bases from V and 3 bases from J; bases unmatched to any gene: 4. CDR3: CASGTGEIYEQYS. The CDR3 DNA reads TGTGCCAGCGGGACAGGGGAAATCTACGAGCAGTACTCC.

The chain uses TRBV27 and TRBJ1-5; D remains unclear. Per the germline V gene, CDR1 is MNHEY and CDR2 is SMNVEV (reference sequence). The CDR3 contains 14 residues. Trimming left V 6 bases short and J 2 bases short, with 11 bases between. CDR3 in amino acids: CASRAMSGNQPQHF. The DNA of the CDR3 is TGTGCCAGCAGGGCGATGAGCGGCAATCAGCCCCAGCATTTT.

The chain has TRBV7-9 and TRBJ2-5; 11 bases align to TRBD2. The CDR3 spans 12 residues. CDR1 is SEHNR, CDR2 FQNEAQ, per germline (reference sequence). DNA of the CDR3: TGTGCTAGCGGGAGGGAAGGGGAGACCCAGTACTTC. Its protein is CASGREGETQYF.

On this clonotype itself: A read error may explain this, as a much larger clone is one base away. The chain carries TRBV29-1 and TRBJ1-1; 7 bases match TRBD1. The CDR3 length is 15 residues. The ends lost 4 bases at V and 5 bases at J; junction bases unmatched: 13. CDR1 and CDR2 (germline): SQVTM, ANQGSEA. The CDR3 coding sequence is TGCAGCGTTGTGGAGGGGGCCGGGGATGGGACTGAAGCTTTCTTT. The encoded protein is CSVVEGAGDGTEAFF.

Concerning this clonotype: A read error is possible here, since a much larger clone lies one base away. The CDR3 here is CATSGVGSVGSSGANVLTF. CDR3 sequence (DNA): TGTGCCACCAGCGGGGTCGGGTCAGTGGGGTCTTCAGGGGCCAACGTCCTGACTTTC. The chain couples TRBV15 to TRBJ2-6; D ambiguous. There are 19 residues in the CDR3. The V gene lost 5 bases and the J gene lost 4 bases, with 24 bases spanning the gap. Germline assignment: CDR1 LNHNV and CDR2 YYDKDF (reference sequence).

This clonotype showed up many times. The chain carries TRBV21-1 and TRBJ1-4. TRBV21-1 is noted as a pseudogene. The CDR3 extends over 17 amino acids. CDR3 nucleotides: TGTGCCAGCAGCACTGTTACTCCGTTTACAACTAATGAAAAACTGTTTTTT. It encodes CASSTVTPFTTNEKLFF.

This clonotype has a count of ten or more. This rearrangement joins TRBV20-1 to TRBJ2-3; D call uncertain. Deletions cut 3 bases from V and 1 base from J, with 11 bases between. The CDR3 contains 14 residues. Germline CDR1 is DFQATT and CDR2 is SNEGSKA (reference sequence). The CDR3 is CSASTDLRTDTQYF. The CDR3 DNA reads as TGCAGTGCTAGTACAGACCTCCGCACAGATACGCAGTATTTT.

Concerning this clonotype: A read error may produce the germline difference seen at one junction end. This chain links TRBV12-3 or TRBV12-4 with TRBJ2-1, with 10 bases fitting TRBD2. This CDR3 is 15 amino acids long. The CDR3 loop reads CASGPSGGPYNERFF. CDR3 nucleotides: TGTGCCAGCGGACCTAGCGGGGGCCCATACAATGAGCGGTTCTTC.

The J gene is TRBJ1-2, the V gene TRBV28; D is uncertain. V lost 4 bases and J lost 4, with 7 bases in between. The CDR3 extends over 12 amino acids. Germline V CDR1 and CDR2: MDHEN, SYDVKM. This CDR3 reads CASSSSSYGYTF. The CDR3 bases are TGTGCCAGCAGTTCCAGCAGCTATGGCTACACCTTC.